This TCR beta chain was observed in a study of blood T cell repertoires in COVID-19. On the study more broadly: Sources were T cells, B-cell-depleted T cells, or PBMCs; the material itself was cDNA or gDNA.

In the source study's methods: The assay estimated nucleated cells by amplifying reference gene primers. Produced via immunoSEQ multiplex PCR; TCRdb's table is partial and in-frame only. D and trimming were read from the DNA, whereas the V and J calls and clone size are those reported in that table. The table records approximately 170,000 clones, around nine tenths of them present only once. Germline V gene lookup returns CDR1 SGHTA and CDR2 FQGNSA. This CDR3 is 13 amino acids long. V was shortened by 9 bases and J by 0 bases, with 9 bases between the two germline ends. The chain is built from TRBV7-2 and TRBJ1-5; weak D call: TRBD1 (6 bases). The sequencing input was peripheral blood. The clonotype comes from a man between 45 and 60 years old who had recovered from COVID-19. CDR3 loop: CASAGDSNQPQHF. For the CDR3, the DNA is TGTGCCAGTGCAGGGGATAGCAATCAGCCCCAGCATTTT. The whole variable domain, filled in from reference TRBV7-2 and TRBJ1-5, reads GAGVSQSPSNKVTEKGKDVELRCDPISGHTALYWYRQSLGQGLEFLIYFQGNSAPDKSGLPSDRFSAERTGGSVSTLTIQRTQQEDSAVYLCASAGDSNQPQHFGDGTRLSIL.